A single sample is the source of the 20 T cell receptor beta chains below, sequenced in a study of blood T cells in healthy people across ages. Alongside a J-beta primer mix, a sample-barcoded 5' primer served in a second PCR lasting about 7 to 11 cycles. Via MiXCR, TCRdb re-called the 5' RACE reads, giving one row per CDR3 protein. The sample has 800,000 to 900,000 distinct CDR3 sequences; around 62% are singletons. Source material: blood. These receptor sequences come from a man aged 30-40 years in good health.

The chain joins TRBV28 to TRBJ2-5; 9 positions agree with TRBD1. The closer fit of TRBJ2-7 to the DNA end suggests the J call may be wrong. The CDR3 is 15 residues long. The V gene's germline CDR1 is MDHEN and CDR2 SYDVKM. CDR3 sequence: CASSSPGQGFHEQYF. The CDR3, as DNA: TGTGCCAGCAGTTCGCCGGGACAGGGCTTCCACGAGCAGTACTTC.

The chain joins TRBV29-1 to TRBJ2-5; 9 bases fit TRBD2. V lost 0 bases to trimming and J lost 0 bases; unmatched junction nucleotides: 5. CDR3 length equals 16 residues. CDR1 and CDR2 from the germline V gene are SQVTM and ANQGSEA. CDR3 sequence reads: CSVEDRTSVYQETQYF. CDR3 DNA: TGCAGCGTTGAAGATCGGACTAGCGTGTACCAAGAGACCCAGTACTTC.

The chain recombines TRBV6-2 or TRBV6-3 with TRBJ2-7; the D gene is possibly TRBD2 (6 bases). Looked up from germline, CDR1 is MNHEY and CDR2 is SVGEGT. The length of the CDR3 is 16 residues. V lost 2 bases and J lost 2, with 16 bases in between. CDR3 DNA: TGTGCCAGCAGTTACAACCTGGACTACCTCACCTACGAGCAGTACTTC. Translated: CASSYNLDYLTYEQYF.

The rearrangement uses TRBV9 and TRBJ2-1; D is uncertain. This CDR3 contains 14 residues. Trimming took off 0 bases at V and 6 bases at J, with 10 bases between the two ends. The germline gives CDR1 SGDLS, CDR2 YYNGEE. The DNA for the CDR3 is TGTGCCAGCAGCGTAGCAGGTAGGGCCAATGAGCAGTTCTTC. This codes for CASSVAGRANEQFF.

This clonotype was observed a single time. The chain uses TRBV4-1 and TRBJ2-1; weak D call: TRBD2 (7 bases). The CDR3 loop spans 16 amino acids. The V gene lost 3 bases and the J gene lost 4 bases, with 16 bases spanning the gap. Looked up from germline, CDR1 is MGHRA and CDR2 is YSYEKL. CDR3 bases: TGCGCCAGCAGCCAGAACTTGGCGGGGGCTTACAATGAGCAGTTCTTC. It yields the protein CASSQNLAGAYNEQFF.

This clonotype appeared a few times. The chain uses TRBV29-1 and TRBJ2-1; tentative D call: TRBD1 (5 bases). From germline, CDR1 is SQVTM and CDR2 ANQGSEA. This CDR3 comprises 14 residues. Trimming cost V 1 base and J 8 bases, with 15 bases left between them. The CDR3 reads CSVEGQGEWDEQFF. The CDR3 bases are TGCAGCGTTGAAGGCCAGGGTGAGTGGGATGAGCAGTTCTTC.

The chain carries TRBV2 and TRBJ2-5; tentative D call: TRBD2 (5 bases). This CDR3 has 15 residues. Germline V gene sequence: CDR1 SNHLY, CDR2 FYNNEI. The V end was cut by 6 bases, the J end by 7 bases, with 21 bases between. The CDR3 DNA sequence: TGTGCCAGCAGCGGGGATAGCTGGGAGAAGGGGACCCAGTACTTC. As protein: CASSGDSWEKGTQYF.

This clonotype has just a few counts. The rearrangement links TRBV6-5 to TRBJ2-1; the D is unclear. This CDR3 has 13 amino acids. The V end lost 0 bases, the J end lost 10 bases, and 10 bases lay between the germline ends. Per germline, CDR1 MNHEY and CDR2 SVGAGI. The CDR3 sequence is CASSYSRPKEQFF. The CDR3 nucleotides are TGTGCCAGCAGTTACTCGAGACCGAAAGAGCAGTTCTTC.

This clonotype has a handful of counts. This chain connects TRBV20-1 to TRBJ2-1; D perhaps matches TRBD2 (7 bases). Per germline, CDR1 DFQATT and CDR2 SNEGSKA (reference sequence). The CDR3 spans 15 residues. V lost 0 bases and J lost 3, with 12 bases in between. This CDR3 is CSARDTGGRYNEQFF. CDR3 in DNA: TGCAGTGCTAGAGATACGGGGGGCCGCTACAATGAGCAGTTCTTC.

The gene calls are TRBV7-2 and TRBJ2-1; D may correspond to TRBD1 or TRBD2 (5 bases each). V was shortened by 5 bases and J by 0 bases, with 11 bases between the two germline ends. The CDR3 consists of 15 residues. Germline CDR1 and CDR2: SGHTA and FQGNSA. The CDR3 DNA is TGTGCCAGCAGCCTCCGGGGACCCTCCTACAATGAGCAGTTCTTC. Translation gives CASSLRGPSYNEQFF.

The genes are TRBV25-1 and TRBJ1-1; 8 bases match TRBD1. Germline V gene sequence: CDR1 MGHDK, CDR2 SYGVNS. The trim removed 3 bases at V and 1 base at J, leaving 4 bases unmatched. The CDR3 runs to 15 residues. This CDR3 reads CASSDSGGRNTEAFF. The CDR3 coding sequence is TGTGCCAGCAGTGACTCAGGGGGCAGGAACACTGAAGCTTTCTTT.

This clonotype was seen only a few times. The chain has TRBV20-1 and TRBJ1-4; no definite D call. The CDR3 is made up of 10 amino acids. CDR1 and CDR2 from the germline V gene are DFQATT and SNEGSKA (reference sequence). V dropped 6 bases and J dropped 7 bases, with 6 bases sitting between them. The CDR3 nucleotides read TGCAGTGCCCCCGCTGAAAAACTGTTTTTT. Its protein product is CSAPAEKLFF.

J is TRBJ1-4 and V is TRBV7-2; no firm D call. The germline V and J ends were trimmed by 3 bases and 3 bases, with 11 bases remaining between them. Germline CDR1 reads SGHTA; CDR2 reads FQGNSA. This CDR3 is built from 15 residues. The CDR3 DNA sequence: TGTGCCAGCAGCTTCTTTGGGGTGGCTAATGAAAAACTGTTTTTT. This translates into CASSFFGVANEKLFF. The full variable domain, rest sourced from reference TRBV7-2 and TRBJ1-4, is GAGVSQSPSNKVTEKGKDVELRCDPISGHTALYWYRQSLGQGLEFLIYFQGNSAPDKSGLPSDRFSAERTGGSVSTLTIQRTQQEDSAVYLCASSFFGVANEKLFFGSGTQLSVL.

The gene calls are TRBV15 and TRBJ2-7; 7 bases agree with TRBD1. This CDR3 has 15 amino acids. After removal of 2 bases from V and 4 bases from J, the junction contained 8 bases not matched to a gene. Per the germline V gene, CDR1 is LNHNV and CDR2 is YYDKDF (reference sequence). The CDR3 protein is CATSRRQGRVYEQYF. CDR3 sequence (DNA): TGTGCCACCAGCAGAAGACAGGGAAGAGTGTACGAGCAGTACTTC.

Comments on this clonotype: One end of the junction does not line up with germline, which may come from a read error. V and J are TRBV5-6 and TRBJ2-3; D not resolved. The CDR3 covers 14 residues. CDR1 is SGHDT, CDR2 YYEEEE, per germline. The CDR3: CANSSPGLTDTQYF. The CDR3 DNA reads TGTGCCAACAGCTCCCCCGGGCTAACAGATACGCAGTATTTT.

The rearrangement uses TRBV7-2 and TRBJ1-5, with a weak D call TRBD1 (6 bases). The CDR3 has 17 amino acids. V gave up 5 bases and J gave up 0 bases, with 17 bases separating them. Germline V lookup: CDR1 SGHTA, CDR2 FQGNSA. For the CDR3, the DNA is TGTGCCAGCAGCCCGTCGACAGGAGACTATAGCAATCAGCCCCAGCATTTT. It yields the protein CASSPSTGDYSNQPQHF.

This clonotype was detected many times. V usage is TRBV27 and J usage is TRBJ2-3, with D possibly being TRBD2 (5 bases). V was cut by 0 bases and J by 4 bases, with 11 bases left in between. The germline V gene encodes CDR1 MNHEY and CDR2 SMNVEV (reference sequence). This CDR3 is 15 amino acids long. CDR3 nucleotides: TGTGCCAGCAGTTTATCGTTGAGGGTTCCAGATACGCAGTATTTT. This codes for CASSLSLRVPDTQYF.

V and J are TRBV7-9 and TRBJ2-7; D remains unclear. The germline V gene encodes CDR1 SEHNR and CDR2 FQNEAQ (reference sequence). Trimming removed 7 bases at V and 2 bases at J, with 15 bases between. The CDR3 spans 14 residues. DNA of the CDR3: TGTGCCAGCACCCCAAAGGACCTACCCTACGAGCAGTACTTC. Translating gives CASTPKDLPYEQYF. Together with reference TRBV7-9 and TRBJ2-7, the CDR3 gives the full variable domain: DTGVSQNPRHKITKRGQNVTFRCDPISEHNRLYWYRQTLGQGPEFLTYFQNEAQLEKSRLLSDRFSAERPKGSFSTLEIQRTEQGDSAMYLCASTPKDLPYEQYFGPGTRLTVT.

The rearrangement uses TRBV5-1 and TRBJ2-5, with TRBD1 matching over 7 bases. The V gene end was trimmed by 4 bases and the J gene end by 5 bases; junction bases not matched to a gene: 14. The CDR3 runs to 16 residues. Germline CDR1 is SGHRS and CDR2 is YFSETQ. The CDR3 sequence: CASSRTTGAQGETQYF. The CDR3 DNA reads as TGCGCCAGCAGCAGGACAACAGGGGCGCAGGGGGAGACCCAGTACTTC.

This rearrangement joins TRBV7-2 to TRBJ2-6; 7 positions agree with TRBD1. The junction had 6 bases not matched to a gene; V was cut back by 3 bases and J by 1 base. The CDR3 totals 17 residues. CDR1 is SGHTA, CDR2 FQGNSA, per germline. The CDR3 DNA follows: TGTGCCAGCAGCTTGACAGGGTTCGGGTCTGGGGCCAACGTCCTGACTTTC. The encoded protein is CASSLTGFGSGANVLTF.